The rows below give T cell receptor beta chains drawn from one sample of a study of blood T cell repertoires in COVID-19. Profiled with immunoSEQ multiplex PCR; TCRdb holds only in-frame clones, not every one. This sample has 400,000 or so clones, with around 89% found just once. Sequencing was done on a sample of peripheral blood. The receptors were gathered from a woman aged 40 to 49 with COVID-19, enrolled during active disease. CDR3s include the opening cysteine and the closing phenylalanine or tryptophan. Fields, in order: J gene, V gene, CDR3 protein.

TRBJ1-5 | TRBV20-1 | CSASEGGDQPQHF
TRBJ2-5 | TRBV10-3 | CAISYKADPQGTEETQYF
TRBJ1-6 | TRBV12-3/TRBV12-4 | CASSPVQNSPLHF
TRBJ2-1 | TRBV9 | CASSVYQGPSNEQFF
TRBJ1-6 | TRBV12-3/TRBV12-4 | CASSLMSNSPLHF
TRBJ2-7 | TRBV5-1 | CASSSPREEQYF
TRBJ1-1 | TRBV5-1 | CASSLEQLNTEAFF
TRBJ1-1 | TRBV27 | CASSLRYGMNTEAFF
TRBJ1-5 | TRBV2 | CASSTMAFSNQPQHF
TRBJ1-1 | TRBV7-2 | CASSLRGQGKTEAFF
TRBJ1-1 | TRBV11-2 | CASSSDRTNTEAFF
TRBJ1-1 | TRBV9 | CASSVGAGLVGTEAFF
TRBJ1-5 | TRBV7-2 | CASSWKEFQPQHF